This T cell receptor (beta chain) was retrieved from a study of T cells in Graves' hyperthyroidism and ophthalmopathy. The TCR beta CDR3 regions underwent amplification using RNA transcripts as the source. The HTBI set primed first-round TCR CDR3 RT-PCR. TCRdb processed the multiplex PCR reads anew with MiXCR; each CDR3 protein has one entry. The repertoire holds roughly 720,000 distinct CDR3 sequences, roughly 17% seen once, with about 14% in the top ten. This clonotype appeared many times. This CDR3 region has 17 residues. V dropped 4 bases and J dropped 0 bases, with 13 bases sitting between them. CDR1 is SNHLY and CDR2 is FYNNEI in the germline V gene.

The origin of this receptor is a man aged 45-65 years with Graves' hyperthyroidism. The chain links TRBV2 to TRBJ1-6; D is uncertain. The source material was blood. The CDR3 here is CASSVSGKGSYNSPLHF. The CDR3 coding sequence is TGTGCCAGCAGTGTGTCAGGAAAGGGCTCCTATAATTCACCCCTCCACTTT.